Following are 17 T cell receptor beta chains from one sample sequenced in a study of CD8 T cells in ankylosing spondylitis. TCRdb processed the 5' RACE reads anew with MiXCR; each CDR3 protein has one entry. The sample has about 220,000 distinct CDR3 sequences, about 7% seen once; the top ten hold approximately 14%. Study findings and constraints: Among TCR beta sequences, a motif of under 10 highly homologous variants appeared characteristic of ankylosing spondylitis blood.

Antigens for these TCRs are unknown. The specimen was blood, either unsorted or a sorted T cell fraction (not recorded which). Receptor source: a male donor with ankylosing spondylitis.

The rearrangement joins TRBV5-6 to TRBJ2-1; D is uncertain. Germline loops: CDR1 SGHDT, CDR2 YYEEEE. V lost 0 bases to trimming and J lost 10 bases, with 8 bases between them. The CDR3 totals 12 residues. The CDR3 region is CASSLADREQFF. The DNA for the CDR3 is TGTGCCAGCAGCTTGGCCGATCGGGAGCAGTTCTTC.

This clonotype was counted only a few times. The chain employs TRBV4-3 and TRBJ1-2, with D possibly TRBD1 on 6 matching bases. The CDR3 is 15 amino acids. Germline V gene data show CDR1 as LGHNA and CDR2 as YSLEER. Trimming stripped 1 base from V and 2 bases from J, with 11 bases between. The DNA of the CDR3 is TGCGCCAGCAGCCAAGGGCACAGGGCGAACTATGGCTACACCTTC. Its protein is CASSQGHRANYGYTF.

The chain is built from TRBV9 and TRBJ2-3; no clear D gene. Deletions cut 0 bases from V and 5 bases from J, with 10 bases between. This CDR3 spans 14 amino acids. Per germline, CDR1 SGDLS and CDR2 YYNGEE. CDR3 in amino acids: CASSVAQFLDTQYF. DNA of the CDR3: TGTGCCAGCAGCGTAGCCCAGTTCCTAGATACGCAGTATTTT.

The chain joins TRBV10-3 to TRBJ1-1, with 11 bases lining up with TRBD1. Germline CDR1 and CDR2: ENHRY and SYGVKD. The CDR3 extends over 17 amino acids. The trim removed 11 bases at V and 1 base at J, leaving 15 bases unmatched. This chain's CDR3 is CALDRGQRPAPNTEAFF. The CDR3 DNA sequence: TGTGCCTTGGACAGGGGGCAAAGACCTGCCCCGAACACTGAAGCTTTCTTT.

Only a few counts were recorded for this clonotype. The chain recombines TRBV30 with TRBJ2-1; D remains ambiguous. The V end was cut by 4 bases, the J end by 12 bases, with 4 bases between. This CDR3 is 8 amino acids long. Per the germline V gene, CDR1 is GTSNPN and CDR2 is SVGIG (reference sequence). This CDR3 is CAWNRQFF. The CDR3 coding sequence is TGTGCCTGGAATCGGCAGTTCTTC.

This clonotype was counted ten times or more. The V call is TRBV27, the J call TRBJ1-5, with D perhaps matching TRBD1 (5 bases). This CDR3 is 14 amino acids long. V gave up 4 bases and J gave up 5 bases, with 12 bases separating them. Per germline, CDR1 MNHEY and CDR2 SMNVEV (reference sequence). The CDR3 is CASSYRDAHQPQHF. The CDR3 DNA is TGTGCCAGCAGTTACCGGGACGCACATCAGCCCCAGCATTTT.

Many counts were recorded for this clonotype. This chain joins TRBV20-1 and TRBJ2-7; 7 bases match TRBD2. The CDR3 runs to 14 residues. J was trimmed by 4 bases and V by 2 bases; bases with no gene match: 8. Per germline, CDR1 DFQATT and CDR2 SNEGSKA (reference sequence). The CDR3 loop is CSARLAGGRYEQYF. CDR3 nucleotide sequence: TGCAGTGCTAGACTTGCCGGGGGGAGGTACGAGCAGTACTTC.

The sample holds many counts of this clonotype. The rearrangement uses TRBV5-1 and TRBJ2-7, with 11 bases aligning to TRBD2. The CDR3 sequence is 14 residues long. V was pared by 5 bases and J by 4 bases, with 5 bases of the junction left unmatched. Germline V gene sequence: CDR1 SGHRS, CDR2 YFSETQ. CDR3 nucleotide sequence: TGCGCCAGCAGGGGGACTAGCGGACATTACGAGCAGTACTTC. This codes for CASRGTSGHYEQYF.

This clonotype showed up many times. CDR3 coding DNA: TGCAGTTCTGAGGGGGGGGGAAACCCCTACGAGCAGTACTTC. This translates into CSSEGGGNPYEQYF. The chain carries TRBV20-1 and TRBJ2-7; weak D call: TRBD2 (7 bases). The CDR3 extends over 14 amino acids. The germline gives CDR1 DFQATT, CDR2 SNEGSKA (reference sequence). The V end lost 8 bases, the J end lost 2 bases, and 19 bases lay between the germline ends.

This clonotype showed up many times. The rearrangement joins TRBV3-1 to TRBJ2-1; 14 bases are shared with TRBD2. This CDR3 is built from 19 residues. V dropped 3 bases and J dropped 0; count of bases not matched to a gene: 7. In germline, CDR1 is LGHDT, CDR2 YNNKEL (reference sequence). The CDR3 DNA reads TGTGCCAGCAGCCACAAGGGACTAGCGGGGGTCCCCTCCTACAATGAGCAGTTCTTC. The encoded protein is CASSHKGLAGVPSYNEQFF.

This clonotype was counted ten times or more. The chain employs TRBV13 and TRBJ2-7; D could derive from TRBD1 or TRBD2 (7 bases each). The V end was cut by 6 bases, the J end by 6 bases, with 18 bases between. The CDR3 is made up of 14 amino acids. Germline loops: CDR1 PRHDT, CDR2 FYEKMQ (reference sequence). The CDR3 spells CASRPAGDRLEQYF. CDR3 bases: TGTGCCAGCAGACCCGCGGGGGACAGACTCGAGCAGTACTTC.

This clonotype was observed a few times. The V gene is TRBV10-3, the J gene TRBJ2-1; 13 bases are shared with TRBD2. V was clipped by 3 bases and J by 9 bases; unmatched bases: 8. The CDR3 runs 16 residues. Germline V gene lookup returns CDR1 ENHRY and CDR2 SYGVKD. CDR3 nucleotide sequence: TGTGCCATCAGTGAAGGACTAGCGGGAGTGAGGGGTGAGCAGTTCTTC. It codes for CAISEGLAGVRGEQFF.

This clonotype has at least ten counts. The chain carries TRBV7-2 and TRBJ1-2; D uncertain. V lost 5 bases, J lost 8 bases, and 24 bases lay in between. CDR1 is SGHTA, CDR2 FQGNSA, per germline. The CDR3 is 16 amino acids. The CDR3 sequence: CASSPRPGESIWGYTF. For the CDR3, the DNA is TGTGCCAGCAGCCCGAGGCCCGGGGAATCAATTTGGGGCTACACCTTC.

The gene calls are TRBV6-5 and TRBJ2-7; the match to TRBD1 covers 9 bases. Losses at the gene ends were 9 bases for V and 5 bases for J; bases not matched to a gene: 5. CDR1 and CDR2 (germline): MNHEY, SVGAGI. The CDR3 is made up of 12 amino acids. DNA for the CDR3: TGTGCCAGGGGGGACAGGGACCACGAGCAGTACTTC. Translating gives CARGDRDHEQYF.

This clonotype was seen only once. V usage is TRBV20-1 and J usage is TRBJ2-7; D is undetermined. V dropped 5 bases and J dropped 1 base, with 9 bases sitting between them. Germline values: CDR1 DFQATT, CDR2 SNEGSKA (reference sequence). The CDR3 has 12 amino acids. The CDR3 sequence is CSAWEESYEQYF. The CDR3 DNA follows: TGCAGTGCTTGGGAAGAATCCTACGAGCAGTACTTC.

This clonotype was counted ten times or more. The chain uses TRBV5-1 and TRBJ2-1; 9 bases are shared with TRBD2. The trim removed 0 bases at V and 2 bases at J, leaving 12 bases unmatched. Germline CDR1 SGHRS, CDR2 YFSETQ. The CDR3 spans 19 residues. CDR3 DNA sequence: TGCGCCAGCAGCTTGGGAGGGGAGCTAGCGGGATATCCCTACAATGAGCAGTTCTTC. It specifies CASSLGGELAGYPYNEQFF. Combining the CDR3 with reference TRBV5-1 and TRBJ2-1 gives the whole variable domain KAGVTQTPRYLIKTRGQQVTLSCSPISGHRSVSWYQQTPGQGLQFLFEYFSETQRNKGNFPGRFSGRQFSNSRSEMNVSTLELGDSALYLCASSLGGELAGYPYNEQFFGPGTRLTVL.

This clonotype was counted many times. The chain carries TRBV2 and TRBJ2-7; TRBD1 might be the D (5 bases). Germline loops: CDR1 SNHLY, CDR2 FYNNEI. The V end lost 9 bases, the J end lost 3 bases, and 18 bases lay between the germline ends. The CDR3 extends over 14 amino acids. The CDR3 bases are TGTGCCAGGACAGCAAAAAACGCAAACTACGAGCAGTACTTC. The encoded protein is CARTAKNANYEQYF. Looking up the rest from reference TRBV2 and TRBJ2-7 gives the full variable domain: EPEVTQTPSHQVTQMGQEVILRCVPISNHLYFYWYRQILGQKVEFLVSFYNNEISEKSEIFDDQFSVERPDGSNFTLKIRSTKLEDSAMYFCARTAKNANYEQYFGPGTRLTVT.